Following are 27 T cell receptor beta chains from one sample sequenced in a study of PD-1 blockade in classical Hodgkin lymphoma. Sequencing was performed with immunoSEQ multiplex PCR; in TCRdb, only in-frame clones are kept and a portion is missing. This table holds around 16,000 clones, 70% to 90% found once. Indicated time point: newly diagnosed, previously untreated cHL patient sample. Magnetic negative selection served to purify CD4+ T cells out of PBMCs that had been thawed. The sample consisted of CD4+ T cells from blood. All receptors come from a human donor with classical Hodgkin lymphoma.

This clone has only a few counts. The chain is built from TRBV18 and TRBJ1-1; 8 nucleotides match TRBD1. The germline CDR1 and CDR2 sequences are KGHSH and LQKENI. This CDR3 contains 14 residues. V shed 7 bases and J 4 bases; nucleotides not matched to a gene: 8. CDR3 nucleotides: TGTGCCAGCTTGCAGGGGGCGGGGGGCACTGAAGCTTTCTTT. Translation gives CASLQGAGGTEAFF.

The chain employs TRBV5-4 and TRBJ2-5; 7 nucleotides agree with TRBD2. The CDR3 runs to 14 residues. V gave up 3 bases and J gave up 2 bases; unmatched junction bases: 4. Germline V gene lookup returns CDR1 SGHNT and CDR2 YYREEE (reference sequence). As DNA, the CDR3 is TGTGCCAGCAGCTCCGGCGGGGGACAAGAGACCCAGTACTTC. This sequence encodes CASSSGGGQETQYF.

This sequence joins TRBV10-3 and TRBJ2-7; 9 bases line up with TRBD1. J lost 4 bases, V lost 4 bases, and 5 bases had no gene match. Germline V gene data show CDR1 as ENHRY and CDR2 as SYGVKD. The CDR3 totals 14 residues. CDR3 nucleotide sequence: TGTGCCATCAGTGTACAGGGGGCCAGGTACGAGCAGTACTTC. Protein product: CAISVQGARYEQYF.

The V call is TRBV4-1, the J call TRBJ2-7; TRBD2 aligns across 15 bases. CDR1 is MGHRA, CDR2 YSYEKL, per germline. The CDR3 consists of 18 residues. V lost 0 bases, J lost 3 bases, and 6 bases stayed unmatched. CDR3 sequence (DNA): TGCGCCAGCAGCCAAGATTCCGGACTAGCGGGAGGGCTCTACGAGCAGTACTTC. Translating gives CASSQDSGLAGGLYEQYF.

The genes are TRBV19 and TRBJ2-3; 8 nucleotides match TRBD1. The CDR3 runs to 15 residues. V dropped 3 bases and J dropped 3; count of bases not matched to a gene: 5. The germline V gene has CDR1 LNHDA and CDR2 SQIVND (reference sequence). This CDR3 reads CASSMDRDPTDTQYF. CDR3 in DNA: TGTGCCAGTAGTATGGACAGGGATCCGACAGATACGCAGTATTTT.

The V and J genes are TRBV6-5 and TRBJ2-1; perhaps TRBD2 as D (6 bases). This CDR3 region has 14 residues. Trimming shortened V by 6 bases and J by 5 bases, and 14 bases separated the two germline ends. CDR1 is MNHEY, CDR2 SVGAGI, per germline. CDR3 bases: TGTGCCAGCAGAACTCCTCTAGCGCACAATGAGCAGTTCTTC. Its translation: CASRTPLAHNEQFF.

The chain joins TRBV5-1 to TRBJ1-4, with D perhaps matching TRBD1 (6 bases). V was trimmed by 3 bases and J by 7 bases, leaving 10 bases between them. CDR3 length: 13 residues. In germline, CDR1 is SGHRS, CDR2 YFSETQ. CDR3 nucleotides: TGCGCCAGCAGCTCAGGGGTCGCTGAAAAACTGTTTTTT. Encoded protein: CASSSGVAEKLFF.

This clone was picked up a small number of times. The rearrangement uses TRBV14 and TRBJ1-1; 10 bases match TRBD1. Losses at the gene ends were 4 bases for V and 0 bases for J; bases not matched to a gene: 14. This CDR3 region has 19 residues. Germline CDR1 and CDR2: SGHDN and FVKESK. The CDR3 here is CASSPRQGAETRMNTEAFF. The CDR3 region has the DNA TGTGCCAGCAGCCCTCGACAGGGGGCGGAAACAAGGATGAACACTGAAGCTTTCTTT. The complete variable domain, with remaining parts taken from reference TRBV14 and TRBJ1-1, reads EAGVTQFPSHSVIEKGQTVTLRCDPISGHDNLYWYRRVMGKEIKFLLHFVKESKQDESGMPNNRFLAERTGGTYSTLKVQPAELEDSGVYFCASSPRQGAETRMNTEAFFGQGTRLTVV.

This chain links TRBV4-2 with TRBJ1-2; no clear D. Germline V gives CDR1 LGHNA, CDR2 YNFKEQ. There are 15 residues in the CDR3. V was clipped by 5 bases and J by 6 bases, with 19 bases between them. As DNA, the CDR3 is TGTGCCAGCAGCACAAATTCCGGGTCGGTGGATGGCTACACCTTC. As protein: CASSTNSGSVDGYTF.

V and J are TRBV9 and TRBJ2-4; 7 nucleotides agree with TRBD2. Germline-derived CDR1 and CDR2 are SGDLS and YYNGEE. V lost 0 bases to trimming and J lost 1 base; unmatched junction nucleotides: 16. CDR3 length equals 20 residues. CDR3: CASSVAKSGKGIGAKNIQYF. CDR3 DNA sequence: TGTGCCAGCAGCGTAGCTAAGAGCGGGAAAGGGATAGGGGCCAAAAACATTCAGTACTTC.

The genes are TRBV9 and TRBJ1-2, with D perhaps matching TRBD1 (5 bases). The CDR3 is made up of 15 amino acids. V lost 1 base and J lost 4, with 14 bases in between. Germline CDR1 SGDLS, CDR2 YYNGEE. The CDR3 region has the DNA TGTGCCAGCAGCGTACTTCCCGGGACGGTCTATGGCTACACCTTC. It specifies CASSVLPGTVYGYTF.

The genes are TRBV15 and TRBJ1-4; weak D call: TRBD1 (5 bases). CDR1 and CDR2 (germline): LNHNV, YYDKDF (reference sequence). This CDR3 comprises 15 residues. Trimming removed 7 bases at V and 2 bases at J, with 14 bases between. The CDR3 is CATKDRRVTNEKLFF. CDR3 coding DNA: TGTGCCACCAAAGATCGCAGGGTGACTAATGAAAAACTGTTTTTT.

DNA for the CDR3: TGTGCCAGCAGCCAAGATCACGGACGGGCCTACGAGCAGTACTTC. It encodes CASSQDHGRAYEQYF. This chain links TRBV4-2 with TRBJ2-7; D not certain. Germline V gives CDR1 LGHNA, CDR2 YNFKEQ. V lost 0 bases to trimming and J lost 2 bases, with 11 bases between them. The CDR3 runs to 15 residues.

This clone is a singleton in its sample. The V and J genes are TRBV7-3 and TRBJ1-1, with D possibly being TRBD1 (5 bases). This CDR3 has 13 residues. Trimming took off 4 bases at V and 5 bases at J, with 11 bases between the two ends. Germline V CDR1 and CDR2: SGHTA, FQGTGA. The CDR3 nucleotides read TGTGCCAGCAGCTCGACCTGGGGGACTGAAGCTTTCTTT. Encoded protein: CASSSTWGTEAFF.

This rearrangement joins TRBV6-1 to TRBJ2-5, with a possible D match to TRBD2 (6 bases). This CDR3 has 17 amino acids. Germline assignment: CDR1 MNHNS and CDR2 SASEGT. Trimming stripped 1 base from V and 1 base from J, with 16 bases between. CDR3 nucleotide sequence: TGTGCCAGCAGTGAAGGAGGGCGGGCGGGGAGCCAAGAGACCCAGTACTTC. Amino acid sequence: CASSEGGRAGSQETQYF.

The chain combines TRBV7-2 with TRBJ2-5; D is uncertain. The CDR3 has 13 amino acids. Per the germline V gene, CDR1 is SGHTA and CDR2 is FQGNSA. The V end lost 1 base, the J end lost 5 bases, and 8 bases lay between the germline ends. The CDR3, as DNA: TGTGCCAGCAGCTTAGGAAGACGCGAGACCCAGTACTTC. This translates into CASSLGRRETQYF.

The chain carries TRBV28 and TRBJ2-5; D possibly uses TRBD1 or TRBD2 (5 bases each). Germline V lookup: CDR1 MDHEN, CDR2 SYDVKM. The V and J ends lost 3 bases and 1 base respectively, with 15 bases between them. The CDR3 runs to 16 residues. The CDR3 region is CASSFWDLQTQETQYF. The CDR3 bases are TGTGCCAGCAGTTTTTGGGACCTCCAGACCCAAGAGACCCAGTACTTC.

The chain's CDR3 is CAWSVGRGSYEQYF. The CDR3 DNA reads as TGTGCCTGGAGTGTCGGCAGGGGGTCCTACGAGCAGTACTTC. This sequence joins TRBV30 and TRBJ2-7, with 7 bases identical to TRBD1. The CDR3 loop spans 14 amino acids. The germline V gene has CDR1 GTSNPN and CDR2 SVGIG (reference sequence). With V trimmed by 0 bases and J by 1 base, 3 bases remained unmatched.

This chain links TRBV9 with TRBJ2-7; D ambiguous. Germline CDR1 is SGDLS and CDR2 is YYNGEE. This CDR3 has 14 amino acids. The germline V and J ends were trimmed by 0 bases and 5 bases, with 12 bases remaining between them. CDR3 sequence reads: CASSVAPSSHEQYF. The CDR3, as DNA: TGTGCCAGCAGCGTAGCGCCCAGTAGCCACGAGCAGTACTTC.

This sequence joins TRBV23-1 and TRBJ1-2, with D unresolved. TRBV23-1 is an ORF, with its function uncertain. The CDR3 totals 13 residues. V was shortened by 9 bases and J by 0 bases, with 11 bases between the two germline ends. The CDR3 sequence is CASRSASNYGYTF. CDR3 nucleotide sequence: TGCGCCAGTCGGAGTGCTTCTAACTATGGCTACACCTTC.

The J gene is TRBJ2-7, the V gene TRBV28; D may be TRBD2 (5 bases). Germline loops: CDR1 MDHEN, CDR2 SYDVKM. This CDR3 is 15 amino acids long. The V end was cut by 1 base, the J end by 6 bases, with 16 bases between. CDR3 sequence (DNA): TGTGCCAGCAGTTTATCCGCCGGGAAGGTGGGCGAGCAGTACTTC. Its protein is CASSLSAGKVGEQYF.

The genes are TRBV19 and TRBJ1-4; D is perhaps TRBD1 (6 bases). Trimming took 5 bases from V and 1 from J, leaving 17 bases between them. In germline, CDR1 is LNHDA, CDR2 SQIVND (reference sequence). There are 17 residues in the CDR3. The chain's CDR3 is CASSVAQGTLTNEKLFF. The CDR3 DNA is TGTGCCAGTAGTGTGGCGCAGGGGACATTAACTAATGAAAAACTGTTTTTT.

CDR3 protein: CASRRNSGNYGYTF. CDR3 coding DNA: TGTGCCAGCCGGAGGAATAGTGGTAACTATGGCTACACCTTC. The chain links TRBV6-5 to TRBJ1-2, with D uncertain. V lost 8 bases and J lost 1, with 14 bases in between. The CDR3 has 14 amino acids. Germline CDR1 is MNHEY and CDR2 is SVGAGI.

The genes are TRBV4-3 and TRBJ1-4, with a tentative D call TRBD1 (6 bases). This CDR3 has 16 residues. The germline gives CDR1 LGHNA, CDR2 YSLEER. V dropped 3 bases and J dropped 1 base, with 12 bases sitting between them. CDR3 nucleotide sequence: TGCGCCAGCAGCCATGTGAAGGGGGGAACTAATGAAAAACTGTTTTTT. It encodes CASSHVKGGTNEKLFF.

The chain recombines TRBV9 with TRBJ2-7; perhaps TRBD1 as D (6 bases). The CDR3 is 14 amino acids. The V end lost 3 bases, the J end lost 7 bases, and 17 bases lay between the germline ends. The V gene's germline CDR1 is SGDLS and CDR2 YYNGEE. CDR3 sequence: CASSELDSRGEQYF. The CDR3 DNA reads TGTGCCAGCAGCGAACTGGACAGCCGGGGAGAGCAGTACTTC.

This chain joins TRBV11-2 and TRBJ2-5; 7 bases agree with TRBD2. There are 15 residues in the CDR3. CDR1 SGHAT and CDR2 FQNNGV come from the germline V gene. J lost 5 bases, V lost 3 bases, and 9 bases had no gene match. CDR3 residues: CASSLGGFIGETQYF. CDR3 coding DNA: TGTGCCAGCAGCTTGGGAGGGTTTATAGGCGAGACCCAGTACTTC.

This clone was seen once. The chain employs TRBV27 and TRBJ2-5; TRBD2 matches at 10 bases. The J call could be wrong; TRBJ2-7 is a better fit for the DNA end. Germline lookup yields CDR1 MNHEY and CDR2 SMNVEV (reference sequence). CDR3 length: 15 residues. The CDR3 bases are TGTGCCAGCAGTCTTGTAGCGGGAGGTACCTACGAGCAGTACTTC. It translates to CASSLVAGGTYEQYF.